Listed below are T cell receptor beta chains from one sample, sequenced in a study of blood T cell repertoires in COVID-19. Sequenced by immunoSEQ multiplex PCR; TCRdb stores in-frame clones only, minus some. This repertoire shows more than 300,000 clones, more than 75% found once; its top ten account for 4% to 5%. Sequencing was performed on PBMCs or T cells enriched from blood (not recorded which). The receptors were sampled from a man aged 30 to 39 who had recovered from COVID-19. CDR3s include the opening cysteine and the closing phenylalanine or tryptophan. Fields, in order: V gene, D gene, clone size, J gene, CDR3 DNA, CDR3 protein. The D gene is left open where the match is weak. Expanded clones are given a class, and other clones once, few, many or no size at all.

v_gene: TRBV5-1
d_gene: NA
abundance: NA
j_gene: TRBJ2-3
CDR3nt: TGCGCCAGCAGCTTGGGGGGCGGCTTAGATACGCAGTATTTT
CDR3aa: CASSLGGGLDTQYF

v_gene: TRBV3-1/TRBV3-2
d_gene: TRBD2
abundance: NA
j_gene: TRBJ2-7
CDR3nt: TGTGCCAGCAGCCAAGGTATTAGCGGGTCCTCCTACGAGCAGTACTTC
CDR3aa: CASSQGISGSSYEQYF

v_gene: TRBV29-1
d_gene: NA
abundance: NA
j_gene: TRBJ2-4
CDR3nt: TGCAGCGTTGAGGAGCATTCCAAAAACATTCAGTACTTC
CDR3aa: CSVEEHSKNIQYF

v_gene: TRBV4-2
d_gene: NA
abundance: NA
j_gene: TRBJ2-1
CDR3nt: TGTGCCAGCAGCCGAGGAAGCGTGAGCTCCTACAATGAGCAGTTCTTC
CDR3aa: CASSRGSVSSYNEQFF

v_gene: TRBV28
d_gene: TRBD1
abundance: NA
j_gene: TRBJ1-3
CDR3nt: TGTGCCAGCAGTCCCCCGCCGGGACAGGGGGGAAACACCATATATTTT
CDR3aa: CASSPPPGQGGNTIYF

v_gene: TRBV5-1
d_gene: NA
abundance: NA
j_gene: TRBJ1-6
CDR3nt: TGCGCCAGCAGCCCGGCCCAGGGGAACTATAATTCACCCCTCCACTTT
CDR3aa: CASSPAQGNYNSPLHF

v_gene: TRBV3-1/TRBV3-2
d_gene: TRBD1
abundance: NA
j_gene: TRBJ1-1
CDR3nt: TGTGCCAGCAGCCAAGCTCCGGGACAGGGGAGCACTGAAGCTTTCTTT
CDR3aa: CASSQAPGQGSTEAFF

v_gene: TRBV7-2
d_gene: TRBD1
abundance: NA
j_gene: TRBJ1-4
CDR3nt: TGTGCCAGCAGCTTAGGGCCAGGGGGAGAAAAACTGTTTTTT
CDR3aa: CASSLGPGGEKLFF

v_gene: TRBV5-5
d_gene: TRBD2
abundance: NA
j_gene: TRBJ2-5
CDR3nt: TGTGCCAGCAGCTACGGGGGGCAAGAGACCCAGTACTTC
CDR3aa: CASSYGGQETQYF

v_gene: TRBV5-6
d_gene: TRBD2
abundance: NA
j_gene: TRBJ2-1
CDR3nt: TGTGCCAGCAGCTTGCTATTAGCGGGAACCTTCTACAATGAGCAGTTCTTC
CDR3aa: CASSLLLAGTFYNEQFF

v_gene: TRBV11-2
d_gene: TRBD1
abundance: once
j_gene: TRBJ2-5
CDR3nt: TGTGCCAGCAGCCATACCCCCGGGGACAGGCGGTCGGAGACCCAGTACTTC
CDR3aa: CASSHTPGDRRSETQYF

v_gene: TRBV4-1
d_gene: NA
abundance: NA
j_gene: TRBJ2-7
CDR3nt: TGCGCCAGCAGCCCAGTAAGTAATTTTGCCTACGAGCAGTACTTC
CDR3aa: CASSPVSNFAYEQYF

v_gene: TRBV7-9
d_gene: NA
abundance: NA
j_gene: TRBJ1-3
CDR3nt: TGTGCCAGCAGCTTAGCGGTCGGCGGGGGAAACACCATATATTTT
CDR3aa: CASSLAVGGGNTIYF

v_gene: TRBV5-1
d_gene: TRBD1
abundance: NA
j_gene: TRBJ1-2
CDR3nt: TGCGCCAGCAGCACCGGGACAGGGTACGATGGCTACACCTTC
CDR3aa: CASSTGTGYDGYTF

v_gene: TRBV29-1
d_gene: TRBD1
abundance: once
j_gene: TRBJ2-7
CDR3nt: TGCAGCGTAGTGACAGGGTCCTACGAGCAGTACTTC
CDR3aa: CSVVTGSYEQYF

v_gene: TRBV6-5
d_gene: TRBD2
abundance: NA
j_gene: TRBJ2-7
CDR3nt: TGTGCCAGCAGTTCACCCGGGACTAGCTTAGGCGAGCAGTACTTC
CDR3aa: CASSSPGTSLGEQYF

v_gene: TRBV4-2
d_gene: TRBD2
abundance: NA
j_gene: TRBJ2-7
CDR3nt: TGTGCCAGCAGCCAAGAAGTACTAGCGGGAAACTCCTACGAGCAGTACTTC
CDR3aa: CASSQEVLAGNSYEQYF

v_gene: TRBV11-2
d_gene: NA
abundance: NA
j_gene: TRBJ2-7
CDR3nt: TGTGCCAGCAGCTCTGGACAGCTATACGAGCAGTACTTC
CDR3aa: CASSSGQLYEQYF

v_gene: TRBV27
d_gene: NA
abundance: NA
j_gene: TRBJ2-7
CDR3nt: TGTGCCAGCAGTTTATCTACAGGTTCGTACGAGCAGTACTTC
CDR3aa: CASSLSTGSYEQYF

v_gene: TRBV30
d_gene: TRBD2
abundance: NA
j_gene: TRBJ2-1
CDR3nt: TGTGCCTGGAGTCGGGGCGGGGGGGCCAATGAGCAGTTCTTC
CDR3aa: CAWSRGGGANEQFF

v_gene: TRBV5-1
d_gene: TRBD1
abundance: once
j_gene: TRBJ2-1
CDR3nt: TGCGCCAGCAGCTCCCCGGGGCAGGGGGCGACGGTCACCTACAATGAGCAGTTCTTC
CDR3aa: CASSSPGQGATVTYNEQFF

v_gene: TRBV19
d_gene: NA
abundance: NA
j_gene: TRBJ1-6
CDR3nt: TGTGCCAGTAGGCAAATGAGGGATAACTATAATTCACCCCTCCACTTT
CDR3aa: CASRQMRDNYNSPLHF

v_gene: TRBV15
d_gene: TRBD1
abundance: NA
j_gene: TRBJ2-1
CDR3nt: TGTGCCACCAGCAGAGTAGGGACAGGAGTTTACAATGAGCAGTTCTTC
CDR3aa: CATSRVGTGVYNEQFF

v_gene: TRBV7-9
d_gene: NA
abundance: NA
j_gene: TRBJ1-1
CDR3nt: TGTGCCAGCAGCGACCTCGGCCTCAGGGTGAACACTGAAGCTTTCTTT
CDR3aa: CASSDLGLRVNTEAFF

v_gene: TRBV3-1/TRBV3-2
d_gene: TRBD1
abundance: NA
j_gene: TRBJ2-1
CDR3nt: TGTGCCAGCAGCCAACGACCCGGGACAGGGGGTAGGAGGTCCTACAATGAGCAGTTCTTC
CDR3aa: CASSQRPGTGGRRSYNEQFF

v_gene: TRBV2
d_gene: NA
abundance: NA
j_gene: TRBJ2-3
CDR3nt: TGTGCCAGCAAGGGAGACCATCCAGATACGCAGTATTTT
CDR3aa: CASKGDHPDTQYF

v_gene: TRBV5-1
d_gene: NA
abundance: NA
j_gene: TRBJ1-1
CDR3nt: TGCGCCAGCAGCTTGGCGCAGGTGCGGACAGCTGAAGCTTTCTTT
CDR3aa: CASSLAQVRTAEAFF

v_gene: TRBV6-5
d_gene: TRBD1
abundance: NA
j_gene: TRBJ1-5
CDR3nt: TGTGCCAGCAGGAGGGGACAGTTGAATCAGCCCCAGCATTTT
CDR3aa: CASRRGQLNQPQHF

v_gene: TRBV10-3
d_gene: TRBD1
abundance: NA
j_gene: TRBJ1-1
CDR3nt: TGTGCCGCGACAGCTCAGGGGGCAGGGTCGAACACTGAAGCTTTCTTT
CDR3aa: CAATAQGAGSNTEAFF

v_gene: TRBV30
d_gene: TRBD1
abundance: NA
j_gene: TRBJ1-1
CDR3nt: TGTGCCTGGAGACAGGGGGCGGGTGAAGCTTTCTTT
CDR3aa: CAWRQGAGEAFF

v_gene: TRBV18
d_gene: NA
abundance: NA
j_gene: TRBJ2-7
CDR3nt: TGTGCCAGCTCACCCGACAGCTACGAGCAGTACTTC
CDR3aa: CASSPDSYEQYF

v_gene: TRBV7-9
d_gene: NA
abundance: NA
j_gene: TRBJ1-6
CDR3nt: TGTGCCAGCAGCGATTACGGGACTCCATCACCCCTCCACTTT
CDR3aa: CASSDYGTPSPLHF

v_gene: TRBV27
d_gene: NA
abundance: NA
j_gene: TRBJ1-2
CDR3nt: TGTGCCAGCAGACTTACAGGGTATAACTATGGCTACACCTTC
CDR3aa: CASRLTGYNYGYTF

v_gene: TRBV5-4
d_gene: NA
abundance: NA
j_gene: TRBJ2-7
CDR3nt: TGTGCCAGCAGCTTGGGGGGCGCCTCTTCCTACGAGCAGTACTTC
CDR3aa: CASSLGGASSYEQYF

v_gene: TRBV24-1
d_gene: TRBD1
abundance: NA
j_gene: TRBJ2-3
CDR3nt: TGTGCCACCAGTGATAGAGGGTCTAACAGGGGGACTAGCACAGATACGCAGTATTTT
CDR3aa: CATSDRGSNRGTSTDTQYF

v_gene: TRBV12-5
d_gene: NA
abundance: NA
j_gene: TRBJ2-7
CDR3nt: TGTGCGAGGGTCCGGGAGCAGTACTTC
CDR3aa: CARVREQYF

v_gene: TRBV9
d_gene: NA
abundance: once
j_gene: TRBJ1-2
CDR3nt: TGTGCCAGCAGCGTAGATCCAGGCTCTAACTATGGCTACACCTTC
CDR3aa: CASSVDPGSNYGYTF

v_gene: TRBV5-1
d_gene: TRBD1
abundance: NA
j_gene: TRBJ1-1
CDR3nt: TGCGCCAGCAGCAAAGCACAGGGGGCAGGGACTGAAGCTTTCTTT
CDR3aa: CASSKAQGAGTEAFF

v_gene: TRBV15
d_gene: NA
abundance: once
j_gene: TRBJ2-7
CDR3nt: TGTGCCACCAGCAGAGATTTCGACCGGACCAGGGGCTCCTACGAGCAGTACTTC
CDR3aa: CATSRDFDRTRGSYEQYF

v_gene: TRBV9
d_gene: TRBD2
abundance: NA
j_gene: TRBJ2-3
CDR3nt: TGTGCCAGCAGCGTAGGACTAGGCGGGAGTTTTTCAGATACGCAGTATTTT
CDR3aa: CASSVGLGGSFSDTQYF

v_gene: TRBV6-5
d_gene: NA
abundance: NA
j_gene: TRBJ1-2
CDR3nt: TGTGCCAGCAGAGAGTTGAACTATGGCTACACCTTC
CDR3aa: CASRELNYGYTF

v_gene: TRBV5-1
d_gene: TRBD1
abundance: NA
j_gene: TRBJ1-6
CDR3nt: TGCGCCAGCAGCTTGGCTGGGGTTGACAGGGGCTCCTATAATTCACCCCTCCACTTT
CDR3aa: CASSLAGVDRGSYNSPLHF

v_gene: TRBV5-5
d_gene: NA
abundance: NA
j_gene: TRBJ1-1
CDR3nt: TGTGCCAGCAGCTTGTATCCCCAGGGGCTGAACACTGAAGCTTTCTTT
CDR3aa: CASSLYPQGLNTEAFF

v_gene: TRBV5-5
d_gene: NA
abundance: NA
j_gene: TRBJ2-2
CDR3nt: TGTGCCAGCAGCTTGTACGAAGTGGGGACAAGGGGCACCGGGGAGCTGTTTTTT
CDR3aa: CASSLYEVGTRGTGELFF

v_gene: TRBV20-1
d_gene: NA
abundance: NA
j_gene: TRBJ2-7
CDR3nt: TGCAGTGCTAGTCTGTCAGATTCCTACGAGCAGTACTTC
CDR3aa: CSASLSDSYEQYF

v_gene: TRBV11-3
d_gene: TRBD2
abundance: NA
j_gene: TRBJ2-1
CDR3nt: TGTGCCAGCAGCTTAGTGGGGACTAGCGGGGGGGCTTCCAATGAGCAGTTCTTC
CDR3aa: CASSLVGTSGGASNEQFF

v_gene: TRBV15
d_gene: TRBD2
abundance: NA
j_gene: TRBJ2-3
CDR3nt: TGTGCCACCAGCAGGGGGACTAGCGGGACGGGCACAGATACGCAGTATTTT
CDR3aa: CATSRGTSGTGTDTQYF

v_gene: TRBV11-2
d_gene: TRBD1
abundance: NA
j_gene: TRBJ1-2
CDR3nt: TGTGCCAGCTCTAGGACAGGGTATGGCTACACCTTC
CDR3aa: CASSRTGYGYTF

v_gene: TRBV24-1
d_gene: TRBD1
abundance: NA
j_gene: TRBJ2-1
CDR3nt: TGTGCCACCAGTGGCGGACAGGGCGATGAGCAGTTCTTC
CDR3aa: CATSGGQGDEQFF

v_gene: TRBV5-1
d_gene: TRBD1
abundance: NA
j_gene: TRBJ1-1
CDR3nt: TGCGCCAGCAGCCCCGGACAGGTTGTGGGGAACACTGAAGCTTTCTTT
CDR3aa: CASSPGQVVGNTEAFF

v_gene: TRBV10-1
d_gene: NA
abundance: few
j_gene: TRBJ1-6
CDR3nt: TGCGCCAGCAGTGAGTTCTTAAATTCACCCCTCCACTTT
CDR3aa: CASSEFLNSPLHF

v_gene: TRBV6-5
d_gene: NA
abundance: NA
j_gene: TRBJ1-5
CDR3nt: TGTGCCAGCAGAGAGACACGGGGGACCGGACCGGCCCAGCATTTT
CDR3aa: CASRETRGTGPAQHF

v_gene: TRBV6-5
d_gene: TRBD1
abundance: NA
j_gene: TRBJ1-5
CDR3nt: TGTGCCAGCAGTTACTCGAAAGGGGGCGATCAGCCCCAGCATTTT
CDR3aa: CASSYSKGGDQPQHF

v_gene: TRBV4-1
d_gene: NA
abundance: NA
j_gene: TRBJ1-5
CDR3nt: TGCGCCAGCAGCCAAGTTTCAGGGTACAATCAGCCCCAGCATTTT
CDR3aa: CASSQVSGYNQPQHF

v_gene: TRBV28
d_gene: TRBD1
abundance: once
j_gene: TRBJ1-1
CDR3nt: TGTGCCAGCAGTTTGACAGGGGGGTTGGCTTTCTTT
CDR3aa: CASSLTGGLAFF

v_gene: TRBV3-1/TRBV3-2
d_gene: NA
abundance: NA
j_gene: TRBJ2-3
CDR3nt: TGTGCCAGCAGCCATGACCGTCAGCGATCAGATACGCAGTATTTT
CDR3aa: CASSHDRQRSDTQYF

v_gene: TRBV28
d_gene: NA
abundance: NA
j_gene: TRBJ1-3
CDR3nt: TGTGCCAGCAGTTTCAGGAAGCTCTCTGGAAACACCATATATTTT
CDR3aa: CASSFRKLSGNTIYF

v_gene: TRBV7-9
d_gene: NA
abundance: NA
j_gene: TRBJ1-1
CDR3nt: TGTGCCAGCAGCTTAGAAGTAGCGAACACTGAAGCTTTCTTT
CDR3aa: CASSLEVANTEAFF

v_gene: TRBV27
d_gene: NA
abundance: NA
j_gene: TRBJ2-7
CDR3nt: TGTGCCAGCAGTTTATGGGCCAACCCCTCCTACGAGCAGTACTTC
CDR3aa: CASSLWANPSYEQYF